Listed here are 14 T cell receptor beta chains from one sample, sequenced in a study of molecular identifiers for immune sequencing clone quantification. TCRdb re-analysed the PCR reads in MiXCR, keeping a single row per CDR3 protein. Here the sample spans about half a million distinct CDR3 sequences, 25% being singletons. The source material was naive CD8+ T cells from blood, with Jurkat cell RNA spiked in. Stated subset: FACS-sorted CD8+CD4-CCR7+CD45RA+ naive T cells. The receptors were sampled from a human donor in good health. Some libraries in this study had Jurkat cell RNA spiked in.

This clonotype appeared once. A much larger clone lies a single base off, so this may be a read error. The chain uses TRBV6-1 and TRBJ2-7; D not resolved. V lost 4 bases and J 2 bases, leaving 15 bases between the germline ends. Germline values: CDR1 MNHNS, CDR2 SASEGT. The CDR3 has 15 residues. The CDR3 DNA reads TGTGCCAGCAGTGCTCCCTCGGAGACCCCCTACGAGCAGTACTTC. This sequence encodes CASSAPSETPYEQYF.

V and J are TRBV2 and TRBJ1-5; D may be TRBD1 (6 bases). This CDR3 spans 16 amino acids. V lost 2 bases to trimming and J lost 2 bases, with 13 bases between them. Germline V CDR1 and CDR2: SNHLY, FYNNEI. CDR3 DNA sequence: TGTGCCAGCAGTGAAAGACAGGTAAAGCGCAATCAGCCCCAGCATTTT. Its protein is CASSERQVKRNQPQHF.

On this clonotype itself: At one boundary the junction diverges from the germline segment, which might be a read error. This chain connects TRBV6-2 or TRBV6-3 to TRBJ1-1; D not certain. CDR1 MNHEY and CDR2 SVGEGT come from the germline V gene. The CDR3 loop spans 11 amino acids. The CDR3 region is CASNYYEEAFF. For the CDR3, the DNA is TGTGCCAGCAATTACTACGAAGAAGCTTTCTTT.

This clonotype was recorded many times. This sequence joins TRBV7-9 and TRBJ2-2, with D possibly being TRBD1 or TRBD2 (5 bases each). Trimming shortened V by 5 bases and J by 6 bases, and 16 bases separated the two germline ends. The length of the CDR3 is 15 residues. Germline CDR1 is SEHNR and CDR2 is FQNEAQ (reference sequence). The CDR3 sequence is CASSPPSGLAGELFF. CDR3 in DNA: TGTGCCAGCAGCCCCCCCTCGGGGCTCGCCGGGGAGCTGTTTTTT.

A few counts support this clonotype. The chain has TRBV9 and TRBJ2-3; 9 bases fit TRBD2. CDR1 is SGDLS and CDR2 is YYNGEE in the germline V gene. The V gene end was trimmed by 4 bases and the J gene end by 6 bases; junction bases not matched to a gene: 12. CDR3 length: 16 amino acids. CDR3 region: CASSTNLRTSEDTQYF. Here the CDR3 DNA reads TGTGCCAGCAGCACGAACCTAAGGACTAGCGAGGATACGCAGTATTTT.

The rearrangement links TRBV27 to TRBJ2-5, with 10 bases fitting TRBD2. The CDR3 contains 15 residues. Germline CDR1 is MNHEY and CDR2 is SMNVEV (reference sequence). J lost 8 bases, V lost 0 bases, and 6 bases had no gene match. CDR3 sequence reads: CASSLSSGGPETQYF. The CDR3 DNA reads as TGTGCCAGCAGTTTATCTAGCGGGGGGCCTGAAACCCAGTACTTC.

There are a few counts of this clonotype. The rearrangement uses TRBV6-1 and TRBJ2-1; TRBD2 might be the D (6 bases). V was cut by 4 bases and J by 0 bases, with 19 bases left in between. This CDR3 is 18 amino acids long. In germline, CDR1 is MNHNS, CDR2 SASEGT. CDR3 loop: CASSVKASLAFSYNEQFF. The CDR3 bases are TGTGCCAGCAGTGTCAAAGCCTCCCTAGCGTTCTCCTACAATGAGCAGTTCTTC.

This chain connects TRBV6-6 to TRBJ2-2; 7 bases match TRBD2. Germline CDR1 is MNHNY and CDR2 is SVGAGI (reference sequence). V trimming: 4 bases; J trimming: 4 bases; junction bases outside the gene matches: 6. This CDR3 comprises 15 residues. CDR3 protein: CASSSVAGVTGELFF. CDR3 in DNA: TGTGCCAGCAGTTCGGTGGCGGGGGTCACCGGGGAGCTGTTTTTT.

In its sample, this clonotype was seen a few times. J is TRBJ2-1 and V is TRBV20-1; D perhaps matches TRBD2 (5 bases). Germline values: CDR1 DFQATT, CDR2 SNEGSKA (reference sequence). Trimming left V 3 bases short and J 0 bases short, with 15 bases between. The CDR3 has 16 residues. CDR3 DNA: TGCAGTGCTAGCCCACGGTCCGGGGTCTCCTACAATGAGCAGTTCTTC. Its protein is CSASPRSGVSYNEQFF.

Turning to this clonotype: A single base separates this from a much larger clone, so it may be a read error. V usage is TRBV12-3 or TRBV12-4 and J usage is TRBJ1-5; D is uncertain. This CDR3 spans 13 amino acids. Trimming removed 6 bases from V and 12 bases from J, with 18 bases in between. This CDR3 is CASRHHSNIIQHF. The CDR3 bases are TGTGCCAGCAGACACCACAGTAACATCATCCAGCATTTT.

This chain joins TRBV30 and TRBJ2-5; possible D gene TRBD1, 6 bases. CDR3 length: 17 residues. Trimming shortened V by 2 bases and J by 2 bases, and 21 bases separated the two germline ends. Germline V gives CDR1 GTSNPN, CDR2 SVGIG (reference sequence). The CDR3 protein is CAWSLEIQQGDQETQYF. CDR3 DNA: TGTGCCTGGAGTCTTGAGATACAACAGGGAGATCAAGAGACCCAGTACTTC.

This clonotype was counted only a few times. The chain has TRBV13 and TRBJ2-7; weak D call: TRBD2 (7 bases). Germline CDR1 PRHDT, CDR2 FYEKMQ (reference sequence). V was cut by 6 bases and J by 7 bases, with 28 bases left in between. The CDR3 is made up of 17 amino acids. DNA for the CDR3: TGTGCCAGCAGAATTAGGGGAACGGGGGGCCCCTTGAGGGAGCAGTACTTC. Protein: CASRIRGTGGPLREQYF.

J is TRBJ2-5 and V is TRBV6-1, with D hard to call. The CDR3 totals 16 residues. Trimming cost V 3 bases and J 1 base, with 15 bases left between them. CDR1 is MNHNS, CDR2 SASEGT, per germline. As DNA, the CDR3 is TGTGCCAGCAGTGATGGAACCAGTCGGCCCCAAGAGACCCAGTACTTC. Translating gives CASSDGTSRPQETQYF.

Of note for this clonotype: A much more abundant neighbour one base away suggests this may be a read error. The chain has TRBV7-9 and TRBJ1-1, with a tentative D call TRBD1 (5 bases). CDR1 and CDR2 from the germline V gene are SEHNR and FQNEAQ (reference sequence). This CDR3 region has 13 residues. This CDR3 reads CASSPPGFTDAFF. In nucleotides, the CDR3 is TGTGCCAGCAGCCCGCCAGGGTTTACTGATGCTTTCTTT.